The entry below describes one TCR beta chain. The antigen remains unidentified. 60 Vbeta and 13 Jbeta primers were used in PCR. Clones were sequenced by immunoSEQ multiplex PCR, and TCRdb holds only the in-frame ones, with some missing. Of roughly 97,000 clones listed, approximately 78% are singletons. This record belongs to a study of cytomegalovirus exposure and HLA in healthy donors. As for the study in general: As an earlier analysis found, 150 million to 200 million T cells yielded some 120 million unique TCR beta sequences. Whole-study findings and limits: Immune exposure information available was restricted to CMV serostatus. Reported findings show TCR beta sequences accurately forecast HLA-A and HLA-B alleles in most subjects. Previous analysis showed most TCR beta V segments were productive about 90% or about 30% of the time.

V gave up 0 bases and J gave up 4 bases; unmatched junction bases: 6. CDR3 size: 15 residues. Per the germline V gene, CDR1 is SGHRS and CDR2 is YFSETQ. The receptor was derived from a woman between 40 and 50 years old in good health and CMV-seronegative. The source material was PBMCs. This sequence joins TRBV5-1 and TRBJ1-2; TRBD1 matches at 7 bases. The CDR3 region is CASSLAGQDVYGYTF. The CDR3 nucleotides read TGCGCCAGCAGCTTGGCAGGACAGGACGTCTATGGCTACACCTTC.